This T cell receptor (beta chain) emerged from a study of lymphopenia after photon versus proton radiotherapy. CDR3 size: 13 residues. The V end lost 5 bases, the J end lost 5 bases, and 12 bases lay between the germline ends. Germline CDR1 is SGHTA and CDR2 is FQGNSA. Repertoires were generated with immunoSEQ multiplex PCR, while TCRdb's copy carries only in-frame clones and drops some. The table shows 60,000 to 75,000 clones, with 87% occurring only once. Comment on this clone: Its antigen remains unidentified.

Broader study findings: Survival link was tested only in deceased patients; proton benefit remains a possibility. Post-nadir diversity loss with photons came from oligoclonal expansion, particularly CD8+ Temra cells. Proton therapy kept repertoires fairly stable, unlike photons, which gained effector/memory cells.

This rearrangement joins TRBV7-2 to TRBJ1-2; a possible D gene is TRBD1 (5 bases). Material: peripheral blood, obtained from a patient treated with proton-based radiotherapy. The TCR sequence derives from a man at least 80 years old with esophageal cancer. CDR3 coding DNA: TGTGCCAGCAGCGACGGGGCAGGATATGGCTACACCTTC. This codes for CASSDGAGYGYTF.